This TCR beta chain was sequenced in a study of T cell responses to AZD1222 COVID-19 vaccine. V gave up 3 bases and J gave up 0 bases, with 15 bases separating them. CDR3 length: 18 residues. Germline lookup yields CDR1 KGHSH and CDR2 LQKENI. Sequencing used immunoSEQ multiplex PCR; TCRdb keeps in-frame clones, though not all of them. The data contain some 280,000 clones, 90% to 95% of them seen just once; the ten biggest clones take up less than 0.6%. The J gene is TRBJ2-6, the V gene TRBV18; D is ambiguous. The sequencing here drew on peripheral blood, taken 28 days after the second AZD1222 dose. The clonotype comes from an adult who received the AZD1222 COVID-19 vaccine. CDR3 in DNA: TGTGCCAGCTCACCCGGGTTTCAGCGAGGCTCTGGGGCCAACGTCCTGACTTTC. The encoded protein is CASSPGFQRGSGANVLTF. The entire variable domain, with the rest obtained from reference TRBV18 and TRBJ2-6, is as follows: NAGVMQNPRHLVRRRGQEARLRCSPMKGHSHVYWYRQLPEEGLKFMVYLQKENIIDESGMPKERFSAEFPKEGPSILRIQQVVRGDSAAYFCASSPGFQRGSGANVLTFGAGSRLTVL.